A selection of T cell receptor beta chains follows, all from one sample in a study of post-analysis software for immune sequencing data. One entry per CDR3 protein, called by TCRdb with MiXCR from the PCR reads. The repertoire holds a few hundred thousand distinct CDR3 sequences, with approximately 31% as singletons. Sequencing was performed on blood. These receptors were taken from a girl younger than 18 with multiple sclerosis. Each CDR3 is given with its conserved first and last residue. Each record gives: CDR3 protein, CDR3 DNA, D gene, clone size, V gene, J gene. The D gene is left open where the match is weak. Where a row states a size, it is once, few, many or the class of an expanded clone; other rows omit it.

CDR3aa: CASSTRNIGQGGEQFF
CDR3nt: TGTGCCAGCAGTACGCGGAACATAGGACAGGGGGGTGAGCAGTTCTTC
d_gene: TRBD1
abundance: NA
v_gene: TRBV28
j_gene: TRBJ2-1

CDR3aa: CSASPGAMGYNEQFF
CDR3nt: TGCAGTGCTAGCCCGGGGGCTATGGGCTACAATGAGCAGTTCTTC
d_gene: NA
abundance: few
v_gene: TRBV20-1
j_gene: TRBJ2-1

CDR3aa: CSAQLPAKNIQYF
CDR3nt: TGCAGTGCTCAGCTTCCGGCCAAAAACATTCAGTACTTC
d_gene: NA
abundance: NA
v_gene: TRBV20-1
j_gene: TRBJ2-4

CDR3aa: CASSFGGAGGWREQYF
CDR3nt: TGTGCCAGCAGTTTCGGTGGGGCAGGGGGTTGGCGGGAGCAGTACTTC
d_gene: TRBD1
abundance: few
v_gene: TRBV12-3/TRBV12-4
j_gene: TRBJ2-7

CDR3aa: CASSLDGRRSHETQYF
CDR3nt: TGTGCCAGCAGCTTGGACGGACGACGGTCCCATGAGACCCAGTACTTC
d_gene: NA
abundance: NA
v_gene: TRBV5-6
j_gene: TRBJ2-5

CDR3aa: CVISRTGVDEKLFF
CDR3nt: TGTGTCATCAGTAGGACAGGGGTAGATGAAAAACTGTTTTTT
d_gene: TRBD1
abundance: NA
v_gene: TRBV10-3
j_gene: TRBJ1-4

CDR3aa: CASSPGTGVWTDTQYF
CDR3nt: TGTGCCAGCAGCCCTGGGACAGGGGTTTGGACAGATACGCAGTATTTT
d_gene: TRBD1
abundance: NA
v_gene: TRBV6-4
j_gene: TRBJ2-3

CDR3aa: CASSSQGAPREQFF
CDR3nt: TGTGCCAGCAGCTCCCAGGGGGCACCCAGGGAGCAGTTCTTC
d_gene: TRBD1
abundance: NA
v_gene: TRBV9
j_gene: TRBJ2-1

CDR3aa: CASGFGGNQPQHF
CDR3nt: TGTGCCAGCGGGTTCGGGGGGAATCAGCCCCAGCATTTT
d_gene: NA
abundance: NA
v_gene: TRBV6-6
j_gene: TRBJ1-5

CDR3aa: CSVEEYNYGYTF
CDR3nt: TGCAGCGTTGAAGAATATAACTATGGCTACACCTTC
d_gene: NA
abundance: many
v_gene: TRBV29-1
j_gene: TRBJ1-2

CDR3aa: CSVEVRTGEDNEQFF
CDR3nt: TGCAGCGTTGAAGTCCGGACGGGGGAAGACAATGAGCAGTTCTTC
d_gene: NA
abundance: NA
v_gene: TRBV29-1
j_gene: TRBJ2-1

CDR3aa: CATLNQETQYF
CDR3nt: TGTGCCACCCTGAACCAAGAGACCCAGTACTTC
d_gene: NA
abundance: few
v_gene: TRBV10-3
j_gene: TRBJ2-5